This T cell receptor (beta chain) stems from a study of early T cells in non-severe SARS-CoV-2 infection. The study, taken as a whole, reports: Using VDJdb, the matching emphasized anti-spike CD8 responses while missing private and CD4 specificities.

As part of library construction, unique molecular identifiers were attached to individual cDNA molecules. One entry per CDR3 protein results from TCRdb running MiXCR on the 5' RACE reads. The sample carries about 83,000 distinct CDR3 sequences, roughly an eighth recorded once. This clonotype was counted at least ten times. The antigen remains undetermined. The receptor comes from an adult who was a healthcare worker with PCR-confirmed SARS-CoV-2 infection or an uninfected control (not recorded which). The specimen sequenced was whole blood.

The CDR3 sequence is CAISDGAGELFF. CDR3 nucleotide sequence: TGTGCCATCAGTGATGGGGCCGGGGAGCTGTTTTTT. V is TRBV10-3 and J is TRBJ2-2; D is undetermined. This CDR3 comprises 12 residues. Per the germline V gene, CDR1 is ENHRY and CDR2 is SYGVKD. V lost 3 bases and J lost 6, with 5 bases in between.